The clone carrying this T cell receptor (beta chain) was detected ten times or more. The antigen is not known. DNA and RNA were both co-extracted from about 20-30 mg of bulk tissue that had not been sorted. Each of the tumor samples contained in excess of 75% viable tumor cells. The CDR3 runs to 16 residues. V was pared by 6 bases and J by 3 bases, with 9 bases of the junction left unmatched. The data were obtained in a study of tumor-infiltrating lymphocytes in primary liver carcinoma. Study-wide background: Patients of both sexes were 30 to 69 years old. Study-level points and caveats: The study found a significantly higher top-250-clone fraction in tumors than in blood (p = 0.039).

A constant-region primer served to make TCR beta cDNA from roughly 500 ng total RNA. Slightly modified ARM-PCR served as the procedure for the TCR beta libraries. These libraries came from three rounds of nested multiplex PCR. The study ran its first two PCR rounds for roughly 11 cycles each, using TRBV1-TRBV30 forward primers and a C-beta reverse primer. TCRdb reanalysed the multiplex PCR reads using MiXCR and keeps one entry per CDR3 protein. The sample lists roughly 120,000 distinct CDR3 sequences, 64% occurring once. This chain uses TRBV12-3 or TRBV12-4 with TRBJ2-2; TRBD2 agrees at 8 bases. The clonotype comes from a woman aged 60-75 years with primary liver carcinoma and hepatitis B virus infection. The specimen was liver tumor tissue from sampling region 3. Subset in this sample: tumor region T3, left-lateral pole. The chain's CDR3 is CASRPRGGEYTGELFF. Here the CDR3 DNA reads TGTGCCAGCAGACCCCGGGGGGGAGAGTACACCGGGGAGCTGTTTTTT.